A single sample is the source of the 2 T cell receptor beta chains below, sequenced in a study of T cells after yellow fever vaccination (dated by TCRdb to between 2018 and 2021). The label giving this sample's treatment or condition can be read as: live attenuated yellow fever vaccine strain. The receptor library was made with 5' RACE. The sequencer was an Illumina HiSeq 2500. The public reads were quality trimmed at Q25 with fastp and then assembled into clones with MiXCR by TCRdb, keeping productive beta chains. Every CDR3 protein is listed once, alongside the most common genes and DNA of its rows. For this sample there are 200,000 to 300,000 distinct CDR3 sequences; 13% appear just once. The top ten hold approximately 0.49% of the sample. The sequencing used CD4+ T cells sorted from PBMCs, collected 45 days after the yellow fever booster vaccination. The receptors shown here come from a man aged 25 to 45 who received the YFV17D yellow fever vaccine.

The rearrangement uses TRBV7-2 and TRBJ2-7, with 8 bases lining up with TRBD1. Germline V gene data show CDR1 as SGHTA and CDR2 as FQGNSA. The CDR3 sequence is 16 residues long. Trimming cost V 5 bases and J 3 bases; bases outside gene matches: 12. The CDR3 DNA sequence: TGTGCCAGCAGCCAGCCGTGGGGAGACAGGGGCTACGAGCAGTACTTC. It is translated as CASSQPWGDRGYEQYF.

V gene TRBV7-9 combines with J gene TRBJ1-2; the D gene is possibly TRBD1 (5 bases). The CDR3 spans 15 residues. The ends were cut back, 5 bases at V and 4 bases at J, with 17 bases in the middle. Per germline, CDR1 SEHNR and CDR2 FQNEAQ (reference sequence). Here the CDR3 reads CASSLLGGTSYGYTF. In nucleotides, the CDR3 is TGTGCCAGCAGCCTCCTTGGGGGTACGAGCTATGGCTACACCTTC.